This T cell receptor (beta chain) was captured in a study of immune cell composition in non-small cell lung cancer. Study-wide background: Most cases were lung adenocarcinoma or squamous cell carcinoma.

Trimming took 3 bases from V and 0 from J, leaving 15 bases between them. The CDR3 is 17 residues long. Per the germline V gene, CDR1 is KGHSH and CDR2 is LQKENI. The repertoire was sequenced with immunoSEQ multiplex PCR; TCRdb's copy has only in-frame clones and lacks some. The sample has more than 11,000 clones, 81% seen once. This clone has more than one count but fewer than ten. Sequences were obtained from lung tumor tissue. The receptor comes from a human donor with non-small cell lung cancer. The chain joins TRBV18 to TRBJ2-1, with a tentative D call TRBD1 (6 bases). The CDR3 loop reads CASSPRQASSSYNEQFF. The CDR3 DNA reads TGTGCCAGCTCACCCCGACAGGCCTCGAGCTCCTACAATGAGCAGTTCTTC.